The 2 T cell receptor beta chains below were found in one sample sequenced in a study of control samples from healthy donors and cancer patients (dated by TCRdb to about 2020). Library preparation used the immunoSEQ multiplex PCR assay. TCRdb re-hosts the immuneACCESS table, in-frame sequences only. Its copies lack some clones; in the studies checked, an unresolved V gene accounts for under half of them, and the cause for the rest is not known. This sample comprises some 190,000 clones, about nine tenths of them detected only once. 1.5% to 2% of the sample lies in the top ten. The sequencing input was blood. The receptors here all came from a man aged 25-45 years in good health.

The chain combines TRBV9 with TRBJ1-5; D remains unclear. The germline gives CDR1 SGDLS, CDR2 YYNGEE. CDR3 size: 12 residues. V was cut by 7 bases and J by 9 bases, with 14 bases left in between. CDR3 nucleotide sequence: TGTGCCAGCGTCCGTCGGGCCTCGCCCCAGCATTTT. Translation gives CASVRRASPQHF. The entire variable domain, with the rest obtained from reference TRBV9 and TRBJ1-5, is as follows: DSGVTQTPKHLITATGQRVTLRCSPRSGDLSVYWYQQSLDQGLQFLIQYYNGEERAKGNILERFSAQQFPDLHSELNLSSLELGDSALYFCASVRRASPQHFGDGTRLSIL.

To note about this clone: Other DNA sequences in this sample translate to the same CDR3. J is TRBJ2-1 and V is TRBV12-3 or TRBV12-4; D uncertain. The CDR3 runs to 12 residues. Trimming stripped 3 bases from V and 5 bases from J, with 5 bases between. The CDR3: CASSLTDNEQFF. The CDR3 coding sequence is TGTGCCAGCAGTTTGACTGACAATGAGCAGTTCTTC.